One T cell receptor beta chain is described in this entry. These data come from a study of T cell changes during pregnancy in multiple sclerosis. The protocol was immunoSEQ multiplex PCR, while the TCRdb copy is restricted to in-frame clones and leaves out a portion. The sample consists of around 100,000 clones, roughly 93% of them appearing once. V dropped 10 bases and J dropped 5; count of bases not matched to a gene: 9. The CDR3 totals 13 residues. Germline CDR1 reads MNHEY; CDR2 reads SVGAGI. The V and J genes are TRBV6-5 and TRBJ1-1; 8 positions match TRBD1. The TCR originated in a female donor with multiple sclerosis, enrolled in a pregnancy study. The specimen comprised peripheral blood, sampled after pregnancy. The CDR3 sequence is CATGQGLVTEAFF. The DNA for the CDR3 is TGTGCCACCGGACAGGGATTGGTTACTGAAGCTTTCTTT.